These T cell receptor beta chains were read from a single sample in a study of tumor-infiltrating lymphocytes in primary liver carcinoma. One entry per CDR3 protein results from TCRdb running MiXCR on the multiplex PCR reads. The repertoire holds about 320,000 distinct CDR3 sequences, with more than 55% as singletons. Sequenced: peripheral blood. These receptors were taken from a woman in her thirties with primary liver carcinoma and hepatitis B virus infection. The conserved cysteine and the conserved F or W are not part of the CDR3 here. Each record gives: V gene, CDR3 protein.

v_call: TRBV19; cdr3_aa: ASSPDRDYQPQH
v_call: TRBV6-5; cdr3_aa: ASSYGQETRY
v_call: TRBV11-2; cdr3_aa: ASSPGLAVETQY
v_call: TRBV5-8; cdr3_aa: ARGVSGRRQTQY
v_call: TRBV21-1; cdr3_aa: ASSLFRLAGGPSEQY
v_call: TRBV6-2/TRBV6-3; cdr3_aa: ASSYLKTEAF
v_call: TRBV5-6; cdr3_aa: ASSFGGGNGVGGLF
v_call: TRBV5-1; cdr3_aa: ASHGQAGVGTGELF
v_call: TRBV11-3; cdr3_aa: ASSLGVWRNYGYT
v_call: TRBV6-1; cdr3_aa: ASSESGSEDTQY
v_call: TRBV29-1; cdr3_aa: SVVRGGVTEQF
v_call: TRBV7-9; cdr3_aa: ASTYGSGLVYEQY
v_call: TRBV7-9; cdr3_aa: ASSFSQGSEKLF
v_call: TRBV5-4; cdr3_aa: ASSLGGAGGVYEQY
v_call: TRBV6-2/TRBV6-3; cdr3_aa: ASSYLAGNYGYT
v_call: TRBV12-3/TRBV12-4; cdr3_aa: ASTHGVANTGELF
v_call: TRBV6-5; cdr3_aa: AGSHNDSSSYEQY
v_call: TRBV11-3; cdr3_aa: ASSLGTRTQY
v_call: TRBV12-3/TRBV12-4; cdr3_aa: ASRWGLASNEHF
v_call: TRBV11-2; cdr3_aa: ASSSQPGTEAF
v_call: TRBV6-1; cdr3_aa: ASRDRVGGNEQF
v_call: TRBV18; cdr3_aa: ASSPTKGQAYEQY
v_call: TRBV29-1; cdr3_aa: STRREMGASEQF
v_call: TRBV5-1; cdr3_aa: ASSLDRGNNEQF
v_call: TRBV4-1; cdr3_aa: ASSQGDGLRPEAF
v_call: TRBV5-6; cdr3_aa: ASSFRGRPPSEAF
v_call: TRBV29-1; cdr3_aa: SAAAGSVTDTQY
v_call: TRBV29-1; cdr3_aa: SANNRVWGMNTEAF
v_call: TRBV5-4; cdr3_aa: ASSSGPIYEQY
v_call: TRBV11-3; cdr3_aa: ASTLGGAYGYT
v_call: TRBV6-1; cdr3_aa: ARSEADSGNTIY
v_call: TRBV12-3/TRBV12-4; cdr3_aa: ASSTQATGLDF
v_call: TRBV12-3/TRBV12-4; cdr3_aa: ARSRDYGREQY
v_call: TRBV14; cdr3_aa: ASSQSRTAGELF
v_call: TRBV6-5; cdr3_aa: ASSGAGLAEFEQY
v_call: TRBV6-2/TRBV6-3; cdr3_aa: ASRIGVAKKIQY
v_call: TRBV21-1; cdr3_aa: ASSNRWAGNEQF
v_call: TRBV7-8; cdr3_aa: ASSSPQADEQY
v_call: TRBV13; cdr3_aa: ASSLGREHPWAEAF
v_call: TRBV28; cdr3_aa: ASSLDSNYDYT
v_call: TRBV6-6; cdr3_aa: ASSSTGSAGYT
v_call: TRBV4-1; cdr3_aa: TNSQEVSGNINEQF
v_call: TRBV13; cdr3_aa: ASSGGPRYNEQF
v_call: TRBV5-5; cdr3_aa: ASTLGVVSGTEAF
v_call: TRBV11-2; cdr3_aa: ASSFTWTPTSGGTDMQY
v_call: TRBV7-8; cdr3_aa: ASGAQH
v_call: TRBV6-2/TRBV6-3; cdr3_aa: DSSYSLAGGRRNEQF
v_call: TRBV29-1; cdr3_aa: RVGTGTYEQY
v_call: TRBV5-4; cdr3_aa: ATATSSSDTQY
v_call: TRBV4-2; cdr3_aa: ASSQAQGAYYGYT
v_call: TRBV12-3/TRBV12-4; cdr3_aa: ASSWGRTSSYEQY
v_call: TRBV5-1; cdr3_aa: ASSLAGRPYEQY
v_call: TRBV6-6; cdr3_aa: ASNLGTANTEAF
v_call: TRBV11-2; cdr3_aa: ASSLVVAGEYEQY